This T cell receptor beta chain was sequenced for a study of CD4 T cells in relation to SARS-CoV-2 and coronaviruses. Unexposed donor CD4+ T cells date from about 2010-2018, before the COVID-19 pandemic. After more than eight days of culture, CD4+ T cells were isolated. The ends were cut back, 0 bases at V and 10 bases at J, with 18 bases in the middle. The CDR3 is 16 amino acids. Germline values: CDR1 MNHNY, CDR2 SVGAGI (reference sequence). Profiled with immunoSEQ multiplex PCR; TCRdb holds only in-frame clones, not every one. Of about 18,000 clones listed, around three quarters were seen once; the top ten hold around a quarter. This clone was observed a single time. Its antigen is unknown.

This chain links TRBV6-6 with TRBJ1-4, with a weak D call TRBD1 (6 bases). The sample was CD4+ T cells from PBMCs, cultured in vitro. The source is a human donor in good health. CDR3 DNA sequence: TGTGCCAGCAGTTACTCGAGGGGTCGGGACATGGGAAAACTGTTTTTT. Translation: CASSYSRGRDMGKLFF.